This T cell receptor (beta chain) was found in a study of T cells in Graves' hyperthyroidism and ophthalmopathy (dated by TCRdb to 2018 to 2020). About the full investigation: TCR V-J signatures able to tell the groups apart were searched for in a discovery cohort of about a hundred patients, of whom 43 had Graves' ophthalmopathy and roughly 57 had stable Graves' hyperthyroidism. The study also compared thyroid tissue and blood T-cell repertoires from five or six Graves' hyperthyroidism patients. After blood sampling, hyperthyroidism patients were treated with methimazole at a starting dose of 30 mg daily, and ophthalmopathy patients were treated with high-dose intravenous methylprednisolone. According to the paper, TCR Vbeta CDR3 sequencing was carried out on approximately 140 peripheral blood samples, which came from over 40 ophthalmopathy, around 75 hyperthyroidism and approximately 17 progressor patients. Whether ophthalmopathy could be predicted prospectively was tested in an independent validation cohort made up of roughly 19 hyperthyroidism patients plus 17 patients who later progressed to ophthalmopathy. For training and testing, the 100 or so patients in the discovery cohort were randomly divided in a 7:3 ratio.

The study excluded patients with uncontrolled infections, other autoimmune diseases, pregnancy or lactation. Diagnoses were established on the basis of clinical symptoms, serum thyroxine and TRAb, thyroid ultrasound, and orbital computed tomography. Trizol reagent was used to extract total RNA, and RNA quality was then checked on an Agilent 2100 Bioanalyzer. Amplification of TCR beta CDR3 regions was carried out from RNA transcripts. The TCR CDR3 was subjected to a first round of RT-PCR using the HTBI primer set and the Qiagen OneStep RT-PCR kit. The libraries were constructed in a second round of multiplex PCR and then size-selected and purified. Sequencing of the libraries was done on an Illumina HiSeq2000 using paired-end 100 bp reads. From the authors' description of their analysis: SOAPnuke was used to process the raw data, with reads discarded if the reads contained adapters or uncalled bases, had a mean Phred below 15, or lacked an exact constant-primer or identifier match. High-quality paired reads were merged with COPE v1.2.5, and unique nucleotide sequences were defined as clonotypes. MiTCR v1.1 was used to align the clonotypes against IMGT TRBV, TRBD and TRBJ reference segments. The analysis included only V-J combinations with a frequency above 0.0001, which together covered 98% to 99.2% of the repertoires. A TCS score was defined as the ratio between F50 (clonal expansion) and ExV (chaos), using BLOSUM62-based TCRdist between CDR3 peptides within each V-J. Welch's t-statistics and random forest reduced around 550 V-J features to roughly 13, which were used in a naive Bayes classifier (R e1071). The Morisita-Horn index was used to measure how similar the thyroid and blood repertoires were. The public sequencing data were trimmed at Q25 with fastp and processed into clonotypes with MiXCR by TCRdb, which kept only in-frame beta chains. Duplicate CDR3 protein sequences are folded into a single record with the most common DNA and genes. The V and J calls shown here were made by TCRdb, not taken from the authors' results. This sample holds 540,000 or so distinct CDR3 sequences; approximately 44% were observed only once. Around 20% of the sample belongs to the ten largest clones.

The research as a whole found: During validation, the model predicted progression to ophthalmopathy a median of approximately 6.5 months ahead of onset, with around 71% sensitivity and less than 85% specificity. Most expanded thyroid clonotypes (frequency above 0.001) were also detected in blood, suggesting blood repertoires may reflect thyroid immune responses. Sample size was not statistically predetermined, and blinding of investigators to group allocation was not performed. A model built on a 13 V-J signature distinguished ophthalmopathy from stable hyperthyroidism, reaching about 88% sensitivity and around 81% specificity in cross-validation and 80%/75% in testing.

From a lookup of the germline V gene, CDR1 and CDR2 are SNHLY and FYNNEI. V and J lose 7 bases and 2 bases, and a span of 15 bases separates them. The CDR3 measures 15 amino acids from cysteine to phenylalanine. Kept here is only the CDR3 DNA, which spans 45 bases and is read in frame from base 1. About this clonotype: Its antigen remains unidentified. The sample holds no much larger clone one base away, and base qualities are not on file.

Sequencing was performed on peripheral blood or thyroid tissue (not recorded which). This chain joins TRBV2 to TRBJ1-5, with the D gene too uncertain to name. This TCR was sampled from an adult woman with Graves' disease, either hyperthyroidism or ophthalmopathy (not recorded which). The nucleotide sequence reads as follows: TGTGCCAGCATCCCTCACCAACCGGGCAATCAGCCCCAGCATTTT. This translates into CASIPHQPGNQPQHF.